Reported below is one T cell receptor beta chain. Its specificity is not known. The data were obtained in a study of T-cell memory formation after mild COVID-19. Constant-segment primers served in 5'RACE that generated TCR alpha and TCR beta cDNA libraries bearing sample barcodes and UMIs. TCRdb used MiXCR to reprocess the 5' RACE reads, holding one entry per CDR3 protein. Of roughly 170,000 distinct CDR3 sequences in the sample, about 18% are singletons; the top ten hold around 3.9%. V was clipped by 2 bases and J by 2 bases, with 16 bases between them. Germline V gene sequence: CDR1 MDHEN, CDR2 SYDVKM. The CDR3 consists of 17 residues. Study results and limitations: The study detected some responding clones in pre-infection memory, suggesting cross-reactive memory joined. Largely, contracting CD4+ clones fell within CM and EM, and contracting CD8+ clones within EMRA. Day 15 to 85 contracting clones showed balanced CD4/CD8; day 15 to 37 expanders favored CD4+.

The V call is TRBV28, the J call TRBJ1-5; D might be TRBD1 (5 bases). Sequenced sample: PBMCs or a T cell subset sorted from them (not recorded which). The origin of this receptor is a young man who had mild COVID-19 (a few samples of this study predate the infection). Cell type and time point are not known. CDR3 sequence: CASSLNRGLQGNQPQHF. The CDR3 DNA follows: TGTGCCAGCAGTTTAAATCGGGGACTACAAGGCAATCAGCCCCAGCATTTT. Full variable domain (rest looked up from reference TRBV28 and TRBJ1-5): DVKVTQSSRYLVKRTGEKVFLECVQDMDHENMFWYRQDPGLGLRLIYFSYDVKMKEKGDIPEGYSVSREKKERFSLILESASTNQTSMYLCASSLNRGLQGNQPQHFGDGTRLSIL.